This TCR beta chain was captured by sequencing in a study of T-cell memory formation after mild COVID-19. Broader study findings: While clones contracting from day 15 to 85 were balanced between CD4 and CD8, later expanders leaned CD4+. Cross-reactive memory apparently joined, as some responding clones appeared in pre-infection memory.

J gave up 2 bases and V 4 bases, and 4 bases lay outside the gene matches. CDR3 length: 16 amino acids. Per germline, CDR1 LNHDA and CDR2 SQIVND (reference sequence). As regards this clonotype: The antigen remains unidentified.

TCR alpha and TCR beta cDNA libraries with sample barcodes and UMIs came from 5'RACE using constant-segment primers. MiXCR, applied by TCRdb to the 5' RACE reads, yields one record per CDR3 protein. The sample carries 35,000 to 45,000 distinct CDR3 sequences, about 7.3% recorded once. Material for sequencing was PBMCs or a T cell subset sorted from them (not recorded which). The TCR comes from a man aged 18-30 years who had mild COVID-19 (a few samples of this study predate the infection). Cell type and time point are not known. This sequence joins TRBV19 and TRBJ2-3, with 12 bases lining up with TRBD2. CDR3 in amino acids: CASSTLAGGLTDTQYF. The CDR3 region has the DNA TGTGCCAGTAGTACCCTAGCGGGGGGGCTCACAGATACGCAGTATTTT.